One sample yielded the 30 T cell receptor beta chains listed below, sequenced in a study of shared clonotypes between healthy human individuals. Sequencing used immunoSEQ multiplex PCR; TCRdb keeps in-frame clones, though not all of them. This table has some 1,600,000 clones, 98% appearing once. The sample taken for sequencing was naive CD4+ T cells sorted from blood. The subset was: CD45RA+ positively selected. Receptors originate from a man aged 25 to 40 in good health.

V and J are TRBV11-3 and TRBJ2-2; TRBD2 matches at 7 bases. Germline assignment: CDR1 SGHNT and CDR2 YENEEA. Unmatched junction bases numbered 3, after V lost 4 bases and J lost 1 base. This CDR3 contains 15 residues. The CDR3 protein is CASSSSGKNTGELFF. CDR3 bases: TGTGCCAGCAGCTCTAGCGGAAAGAACACCGGGGAGCTGTTTTTT.

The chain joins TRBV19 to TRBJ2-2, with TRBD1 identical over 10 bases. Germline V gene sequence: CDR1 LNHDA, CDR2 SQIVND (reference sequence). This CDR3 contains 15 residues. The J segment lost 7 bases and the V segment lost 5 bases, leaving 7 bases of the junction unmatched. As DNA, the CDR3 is TGTGCCAGTAGTCCTGGGACAGGGGTTATCGGGGAGCTGTTTTTT. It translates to CASSPGTGVIGELFF.

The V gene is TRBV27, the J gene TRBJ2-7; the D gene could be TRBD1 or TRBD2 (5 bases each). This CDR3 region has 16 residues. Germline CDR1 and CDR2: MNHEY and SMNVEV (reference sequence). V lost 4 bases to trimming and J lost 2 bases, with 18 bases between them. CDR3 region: CASSSKPGTYPYEQYF. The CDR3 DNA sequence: TGTGCCAGCAGTTCGAAGCCCGGGACCTACCCCTACGAGCAGTACTTC.

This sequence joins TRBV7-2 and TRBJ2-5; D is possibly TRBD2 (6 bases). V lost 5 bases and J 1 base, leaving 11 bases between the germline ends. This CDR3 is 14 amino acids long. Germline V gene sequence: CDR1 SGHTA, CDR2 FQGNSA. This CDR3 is CASSRTGLQETQYF. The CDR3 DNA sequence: TGTGCCAGCAGCCGGACGGGACTCCAAGAGACCCAGTACTTC. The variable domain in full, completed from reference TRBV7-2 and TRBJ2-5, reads GAGVSQSPSNKVTEKGKDVELRCDPISGHTALYWYRQSLGQGLEFLIYFQGNSAPDKSGLPSDRFSAERTGGSVSTLTIQRTQQEDSAVYLCASSRTGLQETQYFGPGTRLLVL.

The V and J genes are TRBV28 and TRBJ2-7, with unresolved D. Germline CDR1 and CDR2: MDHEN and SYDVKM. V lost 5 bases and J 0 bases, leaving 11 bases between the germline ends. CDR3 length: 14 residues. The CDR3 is CASSTPPTSYEQYF. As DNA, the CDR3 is TGTGCCAGCAGTACTCCCCCCACCTCCTACGAGCAGTACTTC.

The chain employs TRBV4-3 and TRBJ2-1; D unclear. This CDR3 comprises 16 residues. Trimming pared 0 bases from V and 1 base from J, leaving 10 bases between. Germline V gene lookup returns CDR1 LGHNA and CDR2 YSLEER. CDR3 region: CASSQEGSRSYNEQFF. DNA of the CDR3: TGCGCCAGCAGCCAAGAGGGCAGTCGGTCCTACAATGAGCAGTTCTTC.

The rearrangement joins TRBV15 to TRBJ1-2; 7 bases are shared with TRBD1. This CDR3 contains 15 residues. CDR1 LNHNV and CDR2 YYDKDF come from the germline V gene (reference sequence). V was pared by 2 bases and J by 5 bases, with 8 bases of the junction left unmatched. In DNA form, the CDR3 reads TGTGCCACCAGCAGACTCCGACAGGGTCGGTATGGCTACACCTTC. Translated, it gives CATSRLRQGRYGYTF.

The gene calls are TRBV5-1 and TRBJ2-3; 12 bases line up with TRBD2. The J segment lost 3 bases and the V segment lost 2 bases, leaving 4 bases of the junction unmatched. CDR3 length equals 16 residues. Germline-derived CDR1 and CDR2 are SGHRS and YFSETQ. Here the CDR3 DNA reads TGCGCCAGCAGCTTCAGGACTAGCGGGAAGACAGATACGCAGTATTTT. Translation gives CASSFRTSGKTDTQYF. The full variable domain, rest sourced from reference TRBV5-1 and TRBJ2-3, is KAGVTQTPRYLIKTRGQQVTLSCSPISGHRSVSWYQQTPGQGLQFLFEYFSETQRNKGNFPGRFSGRQFSNSRSEMNVSTLELGDSALYLCASSFRTSGKTDTQYFGPGTRLTVL.

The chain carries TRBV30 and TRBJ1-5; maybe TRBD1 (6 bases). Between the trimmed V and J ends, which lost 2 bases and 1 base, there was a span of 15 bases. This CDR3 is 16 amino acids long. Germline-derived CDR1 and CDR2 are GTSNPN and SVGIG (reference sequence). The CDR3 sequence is CAWSRIGQGSNQPQHF. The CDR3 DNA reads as TGTGCCTGGAGTAGAATCGGGCAGGGGAGCAATCAGCCCCAGCATTTT.

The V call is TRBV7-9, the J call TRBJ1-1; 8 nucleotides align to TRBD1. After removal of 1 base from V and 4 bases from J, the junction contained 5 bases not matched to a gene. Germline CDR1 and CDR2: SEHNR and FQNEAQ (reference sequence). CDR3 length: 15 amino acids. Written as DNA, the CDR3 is TGTGCCAGCAGCTTAGATCCAGGGGGCATCACTGAAGCTTTCTTT. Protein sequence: CASSLDPGGITEAFF. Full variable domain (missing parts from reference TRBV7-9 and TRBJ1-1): DTGVSQNPRHKITKRGQNVTFRCDPISEHNRLYWYRQTLGQGPEFLTYFQNEAQLEKSRLLSDRFSAERPKGSFSTLEIQRTEQGDSAMYLCASSLDPGGITEAFFGQGTRLTVV.

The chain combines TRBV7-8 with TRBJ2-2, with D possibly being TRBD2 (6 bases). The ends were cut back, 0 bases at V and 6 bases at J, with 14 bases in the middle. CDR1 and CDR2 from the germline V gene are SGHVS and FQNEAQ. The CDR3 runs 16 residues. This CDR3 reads CASSLAPLLAPGELFF. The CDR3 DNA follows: TGTGCCAGCAGCTTAGCTCCATTACTAGCCCCCGGGGAGCTGTTTTTT.

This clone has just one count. The DNA for the CDR3 is TGTGCCAGCAGTTACTCGTCTCCGGGTGGCACTGAAGCTTTCTTT. Protein product: CASSYSSPGGTEAFF. This sequence joins TRBV6-5 and TRBJ1-1; D remains unclear. The CDR3 runs to 15 residues. Trimming left V 0 bases short and J 4 bases short, with 12 bases between. Germline CDR1 and CDR2: MNHEY and SVGAGI.

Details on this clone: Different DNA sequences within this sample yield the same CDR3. The CDR3 loop reads CASSDPGLAGETQYF. The CDR3 DNA is TGTGCCAGCAGTGACCCCGGACTAGCGGGGGAGACCCAGTACTTC. This rearrangement joins TRBV25-1 to TRBJ2-5; 12 bases map to TRBD2. Per the germline V gene, CDR1 is MGHDK and CDR2 is SYGVNS. V shed 3 bases and J 5 bases; nucleotides not matched to a gene: 4. The CDR3 totals 15 residues.

The CDR3 DNA sequence: TGTGCCAGCAGCTTAGTTTCCTACGAGCAGTACTTC. It codes for CASSLVSYEQYF. The chain recombines TRBV7-6 with TRBJ2-7, with D uncertain. The germline V and J ends were trimmed by 1 base and 1 base, with 2 bases remaining between them. CDR1 is SGHVS and CDR2 is FNYEAQ in the germline V gene. The CDR3 totals 12 residues.

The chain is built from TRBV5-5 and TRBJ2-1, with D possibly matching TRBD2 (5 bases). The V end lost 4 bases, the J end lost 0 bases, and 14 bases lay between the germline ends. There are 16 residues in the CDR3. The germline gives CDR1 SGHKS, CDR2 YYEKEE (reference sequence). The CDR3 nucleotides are TGTGCCAGCAGCCGCCCTACGGGAAACTCCTACAATGAGCAGTTCTTC. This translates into CASSRPTGNSYNEQFF.

CDR3 DNA: TGTGCCAGCAGCTACATTGGACAGCGAGATGGCTACACCTTC. Translation: CASSYIGQRDGYTF. The rearrangement links TRBV11-1 to TRBJ1-2; tentative D call: TRBD1 (6 bases). The CDR3 has 14 amino acids. CDR1 is SGHAT, CDR2 FQDESV, per germline (reference sequence). Trimming cost V 4 bases and J 6 bases, with 15 bases left between them.

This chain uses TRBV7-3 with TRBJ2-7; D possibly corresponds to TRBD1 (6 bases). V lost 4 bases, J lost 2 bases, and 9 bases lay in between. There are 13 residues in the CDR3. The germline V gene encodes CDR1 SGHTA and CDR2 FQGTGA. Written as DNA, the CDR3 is TGTGCCAGCAGCTCCAGGGGCCCCTACGAGCAGTACTTC. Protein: CASSSRGPYEQYF.

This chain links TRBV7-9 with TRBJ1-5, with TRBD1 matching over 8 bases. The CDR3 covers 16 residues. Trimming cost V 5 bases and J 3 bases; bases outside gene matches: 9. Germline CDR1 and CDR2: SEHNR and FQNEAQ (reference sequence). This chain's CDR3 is CASSPGDRGYNQPQHF. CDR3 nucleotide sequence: TGTGCCAGCAGCCCCGGCGACAGGGGCTACAATCAGCCCCAGCATTTT.

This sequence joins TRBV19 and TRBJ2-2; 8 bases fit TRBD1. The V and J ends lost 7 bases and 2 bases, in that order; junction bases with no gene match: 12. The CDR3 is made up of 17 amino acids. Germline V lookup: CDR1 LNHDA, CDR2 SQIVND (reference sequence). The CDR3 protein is CASNRDRSGFNTGELFF. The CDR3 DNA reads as TGTGCCAGTAATCGGGACAGGTCGGGGTTCAACACCGGGGAGCTGTTTTTT.

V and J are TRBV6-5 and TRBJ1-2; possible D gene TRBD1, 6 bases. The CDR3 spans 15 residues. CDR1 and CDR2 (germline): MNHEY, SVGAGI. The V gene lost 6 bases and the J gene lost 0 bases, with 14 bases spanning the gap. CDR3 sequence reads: CASSRGQGSNYGYTF. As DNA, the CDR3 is TGTGCCAGCAGCCGGGGACAAGGCTCTAACTATGGCTACACCTTC.

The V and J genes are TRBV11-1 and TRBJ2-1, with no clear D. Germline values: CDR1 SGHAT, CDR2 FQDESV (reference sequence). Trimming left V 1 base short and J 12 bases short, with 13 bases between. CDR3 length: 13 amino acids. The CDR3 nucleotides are TGTGCCAGCAGCTTAGATCAAAGGCGTTGGCAGTTCTTC. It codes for CASSLDQRRWQFF.

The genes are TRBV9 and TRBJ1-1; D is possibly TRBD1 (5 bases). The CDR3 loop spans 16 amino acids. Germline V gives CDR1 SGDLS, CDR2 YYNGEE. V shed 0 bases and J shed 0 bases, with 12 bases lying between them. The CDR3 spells CASSVGTRVMNTEAFF. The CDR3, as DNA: TGTGCCAGCAGCGTAGGGACAAGGGTAATGAACACTGAAGCTTTCTTT.

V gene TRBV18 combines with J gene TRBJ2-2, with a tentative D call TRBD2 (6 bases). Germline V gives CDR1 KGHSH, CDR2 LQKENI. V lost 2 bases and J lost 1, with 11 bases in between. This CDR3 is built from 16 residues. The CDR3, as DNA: TGTGCCAGCTCACCAGGGCTAGCGTTGAACACCGGGGAGCTGTTTTTT. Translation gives CASSPGLALNTGELFF.

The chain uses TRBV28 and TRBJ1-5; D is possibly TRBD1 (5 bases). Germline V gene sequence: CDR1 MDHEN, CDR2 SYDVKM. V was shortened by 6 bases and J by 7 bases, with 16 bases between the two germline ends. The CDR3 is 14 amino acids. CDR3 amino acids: CASRDTLLGQPQHF. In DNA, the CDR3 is TGTGCCAGCAGGGACACGCTACTGGGGCAGCCCCAGCATTTT.

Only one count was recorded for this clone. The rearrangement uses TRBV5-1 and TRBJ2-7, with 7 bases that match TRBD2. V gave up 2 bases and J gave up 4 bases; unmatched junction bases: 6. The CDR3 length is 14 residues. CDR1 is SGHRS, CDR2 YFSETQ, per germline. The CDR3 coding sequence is TGCGCCAGCAGCTTCTCAGCGGGAAGTTACGAGCAGTACTTC. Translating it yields CASSFSAGSYEQYF.

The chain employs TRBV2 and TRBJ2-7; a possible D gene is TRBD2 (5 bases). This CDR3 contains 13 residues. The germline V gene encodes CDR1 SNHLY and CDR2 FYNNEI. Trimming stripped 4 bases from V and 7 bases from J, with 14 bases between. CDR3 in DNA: TGTGCCAGCAGTGTCGCCCCCACGGGGGAGCAGTACTTC. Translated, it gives CASSVAPTGEQYF.

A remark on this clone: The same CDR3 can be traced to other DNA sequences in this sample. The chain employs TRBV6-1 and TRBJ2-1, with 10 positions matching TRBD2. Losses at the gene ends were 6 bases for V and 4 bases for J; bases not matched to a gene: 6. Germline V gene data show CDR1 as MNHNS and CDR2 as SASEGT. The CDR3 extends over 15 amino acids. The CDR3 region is CASSVTSGTYNEQFF. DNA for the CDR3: TGTGCCAGCAGCGTTACTAGCGGGACTTACAATGAGCAGTTCTTC.

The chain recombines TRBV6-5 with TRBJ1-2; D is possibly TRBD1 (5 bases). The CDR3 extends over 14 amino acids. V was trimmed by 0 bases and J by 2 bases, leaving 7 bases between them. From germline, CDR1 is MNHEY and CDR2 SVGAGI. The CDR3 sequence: CASSYSRQNYGYTF. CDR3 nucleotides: TGTGCCAGCAGTTACTCCCGACAGAACTATGGCTACACCTTC.

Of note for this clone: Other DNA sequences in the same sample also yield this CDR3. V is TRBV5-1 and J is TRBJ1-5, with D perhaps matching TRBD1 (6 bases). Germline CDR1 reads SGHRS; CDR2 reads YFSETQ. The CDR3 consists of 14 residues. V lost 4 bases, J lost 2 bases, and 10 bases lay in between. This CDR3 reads CASSPGQGNQPQHF. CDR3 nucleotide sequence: TGCGCCAGCAGCCCGGGACAAGGCAATCAGCCCCAGCATTTT.

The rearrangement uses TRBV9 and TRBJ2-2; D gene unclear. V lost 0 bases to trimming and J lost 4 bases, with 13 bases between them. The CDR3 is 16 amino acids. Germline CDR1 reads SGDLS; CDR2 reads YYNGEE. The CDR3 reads CASSVAQASGTGELFF. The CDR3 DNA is TGTGCCAGCAGCGTAGCGCAGGCATCGGGCACCGGGGAGCTGTTTTTT.